This T cell receptor beta chain was identified in a study of naive and memory T cell subsets. Study-level findings and limits: TCR transcript changes with activation or differentiation may affect this RNA method.

In the case of this clonotype: Its specificity is not known.

The library had UMIs added by 3' ligation of an oligonucleotide to TCR cDNA. Whole-blood samples were 2 to 3 ml of peripheral blood from healthy adult volunteers. V lost 4 bases, J lost 0 bases, and 11 bases stayed unmatched. Germline V gene sequence: CDR1 SGHTA, CDR2 FQGNSA. CDR3 size: 19 residues. Amplification of ligated cDNA took four PCR rounds with SP2 and nested alpha and beta constant primers. TCRdb reprocessed the 5' RACE reads with MiXCR, giving one entry per CDR3 protein. This sample carries over 50,000 distinct CDR3 sequences, less than 10% of them seen once, and the ten largest clones take around 9.8%.

The TCR comes from a female donor in good health. The V call is TRBV7-2, the J call TRBJ2-7; 14 bases align to TRBD2. The CDR3, as DNA: TGTGCCAGCAGCTCCGTCCCGGGACTAGCGGGGGCGAGCTCCTACGAGCAGTACTTC. Its translation: CASSSVPGLAGASSYEQYF.